These 6 T cell receptor beta chains were sequenced from one sample in a study of multiple sclerosis patients with progressive multifocal leukoencephalopathy. Time point: time of PML onset. Profiling relied on immunoSEQ multiplex PCR, and the TCRdb table lists in-frame clones only, not all of them. The sample gives roughly 30,000 clones, over 80% of which show up once; 5.5% to 6.5% is in the top ten. Sample: PBMCs, taken from a patient treated with natalizumab. The receptors come from a woman aged 40-49 years with progressive multifocal leukoencephalopathy.

The chain uses TRBV28 and TRBJ2-3; 8 bases fit TRBD1. Germline assignment: CDR1 MDHEN and CDR2 SYDVKM. The CDR3 extends over 12 amino acids. V dropped 11 bases and J dropped 3; count of bases not matched to a gene: 4. This CDR3 reads CALRGHTDTQYF. The CDR3 nucleotides read TGTGCCCTCAGGGGGCATACAGATACGCAGTATTTT. Full variable domain (rest looked up from reference TRBV28 and TRBJ2-3): DVKVTQSSRYLVKRTGEKVFLECVQDMDHENMFWYRQDPGLGLRLIYFSYDVKMKEKGDIPEGYSVSREKKERFSLILESASTNQTSMYLCALRGHTDTQYFGPGTRLTVL.

The rearrangement uses TRBV7-8 and TRBJ2-7; D is possibly TRBD2 (6 bases). The CDR3 is 17 residues long. The V gene lost 1 base and the J gene lost 2 bases, with 18 bases spanning the gap. From germline, CDR1 is SGHVS and CDR2 FQNEAQ. The CDR3 reads CASSLEAGLGGTYEQYF. The CDR3 coding sequence is TGTGCCAGCAGCTTAGAAGCGGGTCTGGGGGGAACCTACGAGCAGTACTTC.

This chain uses TRBV5-4 with TRBJ2-1, with unresolved D. The CDR3 sequence is 14 residues long. CDR1 SGHNT and CDR2 YYREEE come from the germline V gene (reference sequence). The V and J ends lost 3 bases and 5 bases respectively, with 12 bases between them. The CDR3: CASSSRFPHNEQFF. CDR3 bases: TGTGCCAGCAGCTCGAGATTCCCCCACAATGAGCAGTTCTTC.

V usage is TRBV5-8 and J usage is TRBJ2-7; D remains ambiguous. The V and J ends lost 1 base and 3 bases respectively, with 2 bases between them. Germline values: CDR1 SGHTS, CDR2 YDEGEE. This CDR3 is 11 amino acids long. CDR3 sequence: CASSLIYEQYF. The DNA for the CDR3 is TGTGCCAGCAGCTTGATCTACGAGCAGTACTTC.

The rearrangement joins TRBV7-2 to TRBJ1-2; tentative D call: TRBD1 (6 bases). This CDR3 is 14 amino acids long. Germline CDR1 SGHTA, CDR2 FQGNSA. V lost 5 bases, J lost 8 bases, and 18 bases lay in between. Here the CDR3 reads CASSPNRQAFGYTF. CDR3 DNA sequence: TGTGCCAGCAGCCCGAACAGACAGGCTTTCGGCTACACCTTC.

The genes are TRBV30 and TRBJ1-1; D is uncertain. V gave up 0 bases and J gave up 3 bases, with 8 bases separating them. CDR3 length equals 13 residues. From germline, CDR1 is GTSNPN and CDR2 SVGIG (reference sequence). The CDR3 sequence: CAWSVARYTEAFF. The CDR3 nucleotides are TGTGCCTGGAGTGTAGCCAGGTACACTGAAGCTTTCTTT. Variable domain in full (rest from reference TRBV30 and TRBJ1-1): SQTIHQWPATLVQPVGSPLSLECTVEGTSNPNLYWYRQAAGRGLQLLFYSVGIGQISSEVPQNLSASRPQDRQFILSSKKLLLSDSGFYLCAWSVARYTEAFFGQGTRLTVV.